This TCR beta chain was sequenced in a study of blood T cells in healthy people across ages. Regarding this clonotype: Its target is not known.

Peripheral blood samples of about 10 milliliters were drawn from each donor. Samples each yielded at least 5.5 micrograms of total RNA. Study results and limitations: Naive and antigen-experienced cells were not separated, limiting conclusive comparison. Among long-lived donors, naive CD4+ cells were more numerous and diversity higher than in aged donors.

A second about 6 to 11 cycle PCR used barcoded and J-beta primers. TCRdb itself ran the 5' RACE reads through MiXCR, one entry per CDR3 protein. The data hold about 900,000 distinct CDR3 sequences, with 55% to 65% observed a single time. The receptor's source is a man aged 25-40 years in good health. Sequenced: blood.

The CDR3 region has the DNA TGTGCCAGCTCACCACCGGCAGGCTATGGCTACACCTTC. It specifies CASSPPAGYGYTF. This sequence joins TRBV18 and TRBJ1-2; D is unclear. This CDR3 contains 13 residues. The V and J ends lost 0 bases and 4 bases respectively, with 6 bases between them. Germline values: CDR1 KGHSH, CDR2 LQKENI. Looking up the rest from reference TRBV18 and TRBJ1-2 gives the full variable domain: NAGVMQNPRHLVRRRGQEARLRCSPMKGHSHVYWYRQLPEEGLKFMVYLQKENIIDESGMPKERFSAEFPKEGPSILRIQQVVRGDSAAYFCASSPPAGYGYTFGSGTRLTVV.